This TCR beta chain was profiled in a study of T cells after yellow fever vaccination. TCRdb re-derived calls from the 5' RACE reads in MiXCR, one entry per CDR3 protein. Counted here are some 350,000 distinct CDR3 sequences, approximately 5.7% occurring once; the ten biggest clones make up about 15%. This clonotype was observed a few times. This CDR3 spans 17 amino acids. V trimming: 7 bases; J trimming: 3 bases; junction bases outside the gene matches: 14. The source was PBMCs, collected 5 days after the yellow fever booster vaccination. The V gene is TRBV12-3 or TRBV12-4, the J gene TRBJ2-2, with 7 nucleotides matching TRBD2. The TCR comes from a man aged 25 to 40 who received the YFV17D yellow fever vaccine. The CDR3 nucleotides are TGTGCCAGCACCCCGTATCCGACGGCGGGAGACACCGGGGAGCTGTTTTTT. Translation: CASTPYPTAGDTGELFF.